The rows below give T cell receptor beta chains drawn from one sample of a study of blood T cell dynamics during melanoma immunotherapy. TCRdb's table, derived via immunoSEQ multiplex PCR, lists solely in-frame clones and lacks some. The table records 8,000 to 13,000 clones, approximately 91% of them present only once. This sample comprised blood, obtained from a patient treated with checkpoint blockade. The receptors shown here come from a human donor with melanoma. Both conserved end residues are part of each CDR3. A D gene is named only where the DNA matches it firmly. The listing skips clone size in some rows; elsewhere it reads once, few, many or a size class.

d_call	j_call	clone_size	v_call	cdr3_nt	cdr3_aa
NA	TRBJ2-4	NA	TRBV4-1	TGCGCCAGCAGCCAAGACAGGGATCAAAACATTCAGTACTTC	CASSQDRDQNIQYF
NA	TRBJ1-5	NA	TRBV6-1	TGTGCCAGCAGTGAAAGCGGGGGCTATCAGCCCCAGCATTTT	CASSESGGYQPQHF
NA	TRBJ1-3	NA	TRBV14	TGTGCCAGCAGCCAAGTGGGACTTGGTATATATTTT	CASSQVGLGIYF
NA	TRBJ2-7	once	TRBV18	TGTGCCAGCTCACCAGTCCCTCGTGGAGCGGCAATCTACGAGCAGTACTTC	CASSPVPRGAAIYEQYF
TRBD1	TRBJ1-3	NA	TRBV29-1	TGCAGCGTCAAGGGACAGGGGGTAAACACCATATATTTT	CSVKGQGVNTIYF
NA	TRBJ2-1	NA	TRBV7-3	TGTGCCAGCAGCTTAAGGGCGTCTTCCTACAATGAGCAGTTCTTC	CASSLRASSYNEQFF
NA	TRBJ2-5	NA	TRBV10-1	TGCGCCAGCAGTGAGTCCTTAATTGGGGGGACCCAGTACTTC	CASSESLIGGTQYF
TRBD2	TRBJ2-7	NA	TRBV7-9	TGTGCCAGCAGCCGACTAGCGGGAGGCCTACGCTACGAGCAGTACTTC	CASSRLAGGLRYEQYF
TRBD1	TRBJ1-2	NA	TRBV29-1	TGCAGCGTCGCTACCGCGACAGGGCTCGGCTACACCTTC	CSVATATGLGYTF
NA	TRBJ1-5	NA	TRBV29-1	TGCAGCGTTGTTTTGGTCCACATCGCCATGGGGACTTTAAATCAGCCCCAGCATTTT	CSVVLVHIAMGTLNQPQHF
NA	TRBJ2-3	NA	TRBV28	TGTGCCAGCAGTTCCCCAACAGATACGCAGTATTTT	CASSSPTDTQYF
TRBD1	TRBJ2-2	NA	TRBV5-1	TGCGCCAGCAGCACGACAGGGGAAGGCACCGGGGAGCTGTTTTTT	CASSTTGEGTGELFF
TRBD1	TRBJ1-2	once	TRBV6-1	TGTGCCAGCAGTGTCCAGGACAGGGGAACCTATGGCTACACCTTC	CASSVQDRGTYGYTF
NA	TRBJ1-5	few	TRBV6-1	TGTGCCAGCAGTGAACGTAGCAATCAGCCCCAGCATTTT	CASSERSNQPQHF
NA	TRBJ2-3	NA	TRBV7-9	TGTGCCAGCAGCTTAGGCAGGGTCGACACAGATACGCAGTATTTT	CASSLGRVDTDTQYF
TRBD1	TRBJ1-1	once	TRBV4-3	TGCGCCAGCAGCCACGGGACAGGCGGGCTGGGGAACACTGAAGCTTTCTTT	CASSHGTGGLGNTEAFF
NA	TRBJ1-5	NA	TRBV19	TGTGCCAGTACTGGACCCTGGAATCAGCCCCAGCATTTT	CASTGPWNQPQHF
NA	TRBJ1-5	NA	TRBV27	TGTGCCAGCAGTTCGTACAGGGAAGCAAATCAGCCCCAGCATTTT	CASSSYREANQPQHF
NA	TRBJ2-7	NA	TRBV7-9	TGTGCCAGCAGCTTTATGACGGCTAGCTACGAGCAGTACTTC	CASSFMTASYEQYF
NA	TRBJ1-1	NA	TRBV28	TGTGCCAGCACACAACAGCGGGGCAAGAACACTGAAGCTTTCTTT	CASTQQRGKNTEAFF
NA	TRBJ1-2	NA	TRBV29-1	TGCAGCGTTGGACAGCACTATGGCTACACCTTC	CSVGQHYGYTF
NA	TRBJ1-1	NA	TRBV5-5	TGTGCCAGCAGCTCGGGCGGCAGGATGAACACTGAAGCTTTCTTT	CASSSGGRMNTEAFF
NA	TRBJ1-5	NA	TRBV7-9	TGTGCCAGCAGCTTAAGGGAACAGCCCCAGCATTTT	CASSLREQPQHF
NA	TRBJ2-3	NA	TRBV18	TGTGCCAGCTCACAAGGACAGACAGATACGCAGTATTTT	CASSQGQTDTQYF
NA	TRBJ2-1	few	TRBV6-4	TGTGCCAGCAGTGATATCTACAAGAGCTCCTACAATGAGCAGTTCTTC	CASSDIYKSSYNEQFF
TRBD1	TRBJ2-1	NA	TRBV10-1	TGCGCCAGCAGTATTAGGACAGGGGGTAACAATGAGCAGTTCTTC	CASSIRTGGNNEQFF
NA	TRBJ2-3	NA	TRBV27	TGTGCCAGCAGTTTCAGTGCGGGATTTAGCACAGATACGCAGTATTTT	CASSFSAGFSTDTQYF
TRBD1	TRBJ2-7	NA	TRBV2	TGTGCCAGCAATGGACAGGGATGGGTCTACGAGCAGTACTTC	CASNGQGWVYEQYF
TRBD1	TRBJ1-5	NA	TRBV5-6	TGTGCCAGCAGCCGGGGACAGGGGTCTCAGCCCCAGCATTTT	CASSRGQGSQPQHF
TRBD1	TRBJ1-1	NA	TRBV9	TGTGCCAGCAGCTCTTACGGGACAGGGGAGAGAGAAGCTTTCTTT	CASSSYGTGEREAFF
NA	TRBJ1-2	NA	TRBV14	TGTGCCAGCAGCCCGGCGGGCGGAGCTAACTATGGCTACACCTTC	CASSPAGGANYGYTF
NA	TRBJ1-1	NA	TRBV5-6	TGTGCCAGCAGCTTGGTAGAGGGCACTGAAGCTTTCTTT	CASSLVEGTEAFF
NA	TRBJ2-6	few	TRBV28	TGTGCCAGCAGTTCCAGGGGGGCCAGGTTCGCTGGGGCCAACGTCCTGACTTTC	CASSSRGARFAGANVLTF
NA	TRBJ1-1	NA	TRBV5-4	TGTGCCAGCAGCTTGAGTAGGGGAACGAACACTGAAGCTTTCTTT	CASSLSRGTNTEAFF